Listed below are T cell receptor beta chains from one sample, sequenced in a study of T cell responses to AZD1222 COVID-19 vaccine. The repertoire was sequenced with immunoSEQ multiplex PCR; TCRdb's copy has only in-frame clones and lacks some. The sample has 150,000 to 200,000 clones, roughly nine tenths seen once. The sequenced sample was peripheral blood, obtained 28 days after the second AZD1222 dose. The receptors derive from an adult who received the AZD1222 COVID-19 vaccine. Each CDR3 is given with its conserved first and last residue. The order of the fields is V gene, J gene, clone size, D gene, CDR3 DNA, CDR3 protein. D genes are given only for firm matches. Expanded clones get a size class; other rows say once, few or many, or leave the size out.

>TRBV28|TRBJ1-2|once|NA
TGTGCCAGCAGTCGTCCCGAGGCCGGGCACTATGGCTACACCTTC
CASSRPEAGHYGYTF
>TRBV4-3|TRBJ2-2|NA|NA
TGCGCCAGCAGCCAAGAGGTTGCCAGGGTGGGCACCGGGGAGCTGTTTTTT
CASSQEVARVGTGELFF
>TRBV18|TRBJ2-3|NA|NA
TGTGCCAGCTCACCACGGTCCCCAGGCCGGTCTAGCACAGATACGCAGTATTTT
CASSPRSPGRSSTDTQYF
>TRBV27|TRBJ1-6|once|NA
TGTGCCAGCAGTTTATCTGCACAGCCCAACTATAATTCACCCCTCCACTTT
CASSLSAQPNYNSPLHF
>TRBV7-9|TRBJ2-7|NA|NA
TGTGCCAGCAGCTTAGGAGGCTCCGAGCAGTACTTC
CASSLGGSEQYF
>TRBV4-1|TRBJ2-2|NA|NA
TGCGCCAGCAGCCTCCTTACGGAATACGCGAACACCGGGGAGCTGTTTTTT
CASSLLTEYANTGELFF
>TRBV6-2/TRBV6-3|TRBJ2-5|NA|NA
TGTGCCAGCAGTCGTTCCCCAGCCGAAGAGACCCAGTACTTC
CASSRSPAEETQYF
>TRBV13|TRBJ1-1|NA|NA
TGTGCCAGCAGCTTAGTGGAGCACACGAACACTGAAGCTTTCTTT
CASSLVEHTNTEAFF
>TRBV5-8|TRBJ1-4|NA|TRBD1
TGTGCCAGCAGCCAGGGACAGGGGAGCGGAAAACTGTTTTTT
CASSQGQGSGKLFF
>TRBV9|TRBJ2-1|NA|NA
TGTGCCAGCAGCATGACAGCGCAGGAGCAGTTCTTC
CASSMTAQEQFF
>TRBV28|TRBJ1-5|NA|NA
TGTGCCAGCATCCGAAGTATAGGTTCAGGCCAGCCCCAGCATTTT
CASIRSIGSGQPQHF
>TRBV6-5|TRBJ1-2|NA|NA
TGTGCCAGCAGTAGGGACAAAGGGTATGGCTACACCTTC
CASSRDKGYGYTF
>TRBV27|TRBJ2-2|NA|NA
TGTGCCAGCAGTTTGGACCGCCCCGGAGGAACCGGGGAGCTGTTTTTT
CASSLDRPGGTGELFF
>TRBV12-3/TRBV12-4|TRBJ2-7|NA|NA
TGTGCCAGCAGTGCAGGGGGGCCCTACGAGCAGTACTTC
CASSAGGPYEQYF
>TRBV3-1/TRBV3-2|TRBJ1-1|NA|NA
TGTGCCAGCAGCCAAGTCCCGGGACACTCTGAAGCTTTCTTT
CASSQVPGHSEAFF
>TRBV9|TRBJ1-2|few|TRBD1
TGTGCCAGCAGCTCCGGGACAGGGGCTCTAGGCTATGGCTACACCTTC
CASSSGTGALGYGYTF
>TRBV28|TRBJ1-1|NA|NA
TGTGCCAGCAGTTTAGCCGGAGCGCAGAACACTGAAGCTTTCTTT
CASSLAGAQNTEAFF
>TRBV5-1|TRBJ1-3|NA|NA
TGCGCCAGCAGCTTGGAAGGGGTCGGCGGAAACACCATATATTTT
CASSLEGVGGNTIYF
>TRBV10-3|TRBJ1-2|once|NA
TGTGCCATCAGTGAGTCGAGTTCGGAAAACTATGGCTACACCTTC
CAISESSSENYGYTF
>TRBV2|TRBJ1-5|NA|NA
TGTGCCAGCAGGAACAGTAATCAGCCCCAGCATTTT
CASRNSNQPQHF
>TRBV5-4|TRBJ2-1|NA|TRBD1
TGTGCCAGCAGCCAGAGACAGGGCTTGTACAATGAGCAGTTCTTC
CASSQRQGLYNEQFF
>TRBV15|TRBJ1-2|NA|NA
TGTGCCACCAGCAGAGATCCTTCAGGAAACTATGGCTACACCTTC
CATSRDPSGNYGYTF
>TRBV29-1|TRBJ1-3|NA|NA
TGCAGCGTTGAGATGGGTCATAGCTCTGGAAACACCATATATTTT
CSVEMGHSSGNTIYF
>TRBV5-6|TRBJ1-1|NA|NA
TGTGCCAGCAGCGAAACCTGGGTGGGGAACACTGAAGCTTTCTTT
CASSETWVGNTEAFF
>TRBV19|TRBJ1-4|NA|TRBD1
TGTGCCAGTAGTATCGGGACAGGGACTAATGAAAAACTGTTTTTT
CASSIGTGTNEKLFF
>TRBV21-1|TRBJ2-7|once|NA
TGTGCCAGCAGCAAAGGTCTCGGGGAACCCTACGAGCAGTACTTC
CASSKGLGEPYEQYF
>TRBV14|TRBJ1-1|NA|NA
TGTGCCAGCAGCCAGACAAACACTGAAGCTCTCTTT
CASSQTNTEALF
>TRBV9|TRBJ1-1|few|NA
TGTGCCAGCAGCGTAGGTGACAGACACAATGAAGCTTTCTTT
CASSVGDRHNEAFF
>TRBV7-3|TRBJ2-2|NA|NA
TGTGCCAGCAGCACGAACACCGGGGAGCTGTTTTTT
CASSTNTGELFF
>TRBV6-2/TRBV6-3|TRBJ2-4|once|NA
TGTGCCAGCAGTTACCGTTGGACAGAACTAGCCAAAAACATTCAGTACTTC
CASSYRWTELAKNIQYF
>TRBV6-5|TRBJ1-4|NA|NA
TGTGCCAGCAGGTTAAGAGGGCGAGGTGAAAAACTGTTTTTT
CASRLRGRGEKLFF
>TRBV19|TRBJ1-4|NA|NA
TGTGCCAGTAGTATGAGCATTCGCCTTGAAAAACTGTTTTTT
CASSMSIRLEKLFF
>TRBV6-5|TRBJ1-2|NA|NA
TGTGCCAGCAGTTACTCGAACAGGAACTATGGCTACACCTTC
CASSYSNRNYGYTF
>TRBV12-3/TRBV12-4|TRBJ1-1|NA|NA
TGTGCCAGCATAAGCGGCGGGGAGGTAGCTTTCTTT
CASISGGEVAFF
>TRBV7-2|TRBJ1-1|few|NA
TGTGCCAGCAGCTTGGGCCAGGGGTACAAGACTGAAGCTTTCTTT
CASSLGQGYKTEAFF
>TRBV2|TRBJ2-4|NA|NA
TGTGCCAGCAGCGACGAGAGCATTCAGTACTTC
CASSDESIQYF
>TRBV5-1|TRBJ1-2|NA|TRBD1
TGCGCCAGCAGCTTAGACGGCGGGACAGGAGCCACTGGCTACACCTTC
CASSLDGGTGATGYTF
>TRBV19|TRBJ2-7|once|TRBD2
TGTGCCAGTAGCACACGGGGGGGCCCCTACGAGCAGTACTTC
CASSTRGGPYEQYF
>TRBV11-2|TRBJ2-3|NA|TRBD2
TGTGCCAGCACTACGGGGGGGCATCAAGATACGCAGTATTTT
CASTTGGHQDTQYF